Sequencing of this TCR beta chain was carried out in a study of human T cells and chemical hapten exposure. On the study more broadly: TCR yield per sample varied, mainly due to pooled library volumes. Study conclusions and caveats: TCRs exceeding a frequency of 1 in 1000 stayed unchanged under DPC sensitization.

Worth noting for this clonotype: Its antigen is unknown.

The study used a library that attached unique molecular identifiers to individual cDNA molecules. Per the authors' pipeline: Samples held a median of 95,638 TCRs, range about 23,224–690,600. A single record per CDR3 protein comes from TCRdb applying MiXCR to the reads. TCRdb, not the authors, supplied the V and J calls. The sample lists about 120,000 distinct CDR3 sequences, approximately 9% occurring once. The authors' total RNA extraction used unfractionated whole blood. The germline gives CDR1 MNHEY, CDR2 SVGAGI. V was clipped by 10 bases and J by 5 bases, with 15 bases between them. The length of the CDR3 is 14 residues.

The TCR comes from a human donor in good health. Some clones in this sample may be carry-over from other donors' samples. The J gene is TRBJ1-6, the V gene TRBV6-5; D is unresolved. Input material: whole blood. CDR3 nucleotides: TGTGCCACAAAGACGTCAGGAAATAATTCACCCCTCCACTTT. It yields the protein CATKTSGNNSPLHF.